This TCR beta chain was documented in a study of blood T cells in healthy people across ages. With a J-beta primer mix and a sample-barcoded 5' primer, a second PCR ran about 7 to 12 cycles. MiXCR, run by TCRdb on the 5' RACE reads, gives a single entry per CDR3 protein. This table has 1.5 million to 2 million distinct CDR3 sequences, 28% appearing once. Trimming took 5 bases from V and 7 from J; bases not matched to a gene: 12. Germline CDR1 and CDR2: SGHVS and FQNEAQ. This CDR3 comprises 16 residues. The V and J genes are TRBV7-8 and TRBJ2-1, with 9 bases fitting TRBD2. Sequencing was performed on blood. This clonotype originated in a woman in her 30s in good health. The CDR3 region is CASSSDSGRSGNEQFF. The CDR3 nucleotides read TGTGCCAGCAGCAGTGATAGCGGGAGATCGGGGAATGAGCAGTTCTTC.